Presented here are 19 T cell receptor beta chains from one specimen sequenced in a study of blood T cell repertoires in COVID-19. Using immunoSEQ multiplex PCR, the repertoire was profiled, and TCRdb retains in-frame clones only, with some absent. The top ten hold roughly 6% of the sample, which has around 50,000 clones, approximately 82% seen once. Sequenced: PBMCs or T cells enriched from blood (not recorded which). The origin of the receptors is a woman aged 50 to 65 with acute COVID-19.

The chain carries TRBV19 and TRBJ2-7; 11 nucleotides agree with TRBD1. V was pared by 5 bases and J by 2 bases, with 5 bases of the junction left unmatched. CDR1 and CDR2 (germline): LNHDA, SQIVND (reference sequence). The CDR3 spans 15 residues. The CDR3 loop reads CASSLPGQGAYEQYF. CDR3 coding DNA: TGTGCCAGTAGTCTACCGGGACAGGGGGCCTACGAGCAGTACTTC. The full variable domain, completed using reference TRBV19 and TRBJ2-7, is DGGITQSPKYLFRKEGQNVTLSCEQNLNHDAMYWYRQDPGQGLRLIYYSQIVNDFQKGDIAEGYSVSREKKESFPLTVTSAQKNPTAFYLCASSLPGQGAYEQYFGPGTRLTVT.

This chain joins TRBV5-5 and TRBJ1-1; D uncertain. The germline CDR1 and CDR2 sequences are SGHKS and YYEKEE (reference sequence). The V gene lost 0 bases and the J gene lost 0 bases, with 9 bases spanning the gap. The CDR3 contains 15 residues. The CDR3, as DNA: TGTGCCAGCAGCTTGGGGGCCTCTCTGAACACTGAAGCTTTCTTT. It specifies CASSLGASLNTEAFF.

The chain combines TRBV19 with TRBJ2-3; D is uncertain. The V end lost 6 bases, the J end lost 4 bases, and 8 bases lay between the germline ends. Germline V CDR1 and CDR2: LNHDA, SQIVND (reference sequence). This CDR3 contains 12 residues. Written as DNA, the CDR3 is TGTGCCAGTAGCCGCGACTCAGATACGCAGTATTTT. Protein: CASSRDSDTQYF.

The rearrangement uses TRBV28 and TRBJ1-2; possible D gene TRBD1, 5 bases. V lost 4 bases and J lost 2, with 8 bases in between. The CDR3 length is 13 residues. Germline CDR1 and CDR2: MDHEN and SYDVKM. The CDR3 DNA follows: TGTGCCAGCAGTTCGACAGTCAACTATGGCTACACCTTC. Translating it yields CASSSTVNYGYTF.

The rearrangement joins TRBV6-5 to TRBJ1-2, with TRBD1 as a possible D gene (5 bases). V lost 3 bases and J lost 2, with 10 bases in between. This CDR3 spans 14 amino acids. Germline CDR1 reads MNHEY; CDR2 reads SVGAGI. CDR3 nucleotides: TGTGCCAGCAGTTATGGTTCAGGGAACTATGGCTACACCTTC. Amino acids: CASSYGSGNYGYTF.

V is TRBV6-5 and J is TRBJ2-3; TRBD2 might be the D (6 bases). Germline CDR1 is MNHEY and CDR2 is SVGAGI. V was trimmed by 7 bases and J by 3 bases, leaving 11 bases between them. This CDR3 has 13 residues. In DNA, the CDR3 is TGTGCCAGCACCCACGCGGGGACAGATACGCAGTATTTT. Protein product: CASTHAGTDTQYF.

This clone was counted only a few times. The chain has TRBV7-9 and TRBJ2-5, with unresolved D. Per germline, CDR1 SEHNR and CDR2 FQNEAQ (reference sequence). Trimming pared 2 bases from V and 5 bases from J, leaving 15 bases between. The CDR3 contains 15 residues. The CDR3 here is CASSLSRLNRETQYF. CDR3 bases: TGTGCCAGCAGCTTATCTAGACTTAACCGGGAGACCCAGTACTTC. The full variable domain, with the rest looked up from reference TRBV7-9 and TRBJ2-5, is DTGVSQNPRHKITKRGQNVTFRCDPISEHNRLYWYRQTLGQGPEFLTYFQNEAQLEKSRLLSDRFSAERPKGSFSTLEIQRTEQGDSAMYLCASSLSRLNRETQYFGPGTRLLVL.

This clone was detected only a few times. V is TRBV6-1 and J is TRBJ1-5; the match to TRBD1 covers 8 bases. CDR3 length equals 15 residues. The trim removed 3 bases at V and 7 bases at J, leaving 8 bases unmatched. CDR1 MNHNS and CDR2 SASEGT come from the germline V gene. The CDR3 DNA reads TGTGCCAGCAGTGAGACGACAGGGGCGGACCAGCCCCAGCATTTT. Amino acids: CASSETTGADQPQHF.

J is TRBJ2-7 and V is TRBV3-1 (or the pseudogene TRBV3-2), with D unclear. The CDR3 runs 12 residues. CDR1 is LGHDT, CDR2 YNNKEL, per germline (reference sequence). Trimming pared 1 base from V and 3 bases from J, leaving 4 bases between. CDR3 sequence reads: CASSQAHYEQYF. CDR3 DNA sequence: TGTGCCAGCAGCCAAGCACACTACGAGCAGTACTTC.

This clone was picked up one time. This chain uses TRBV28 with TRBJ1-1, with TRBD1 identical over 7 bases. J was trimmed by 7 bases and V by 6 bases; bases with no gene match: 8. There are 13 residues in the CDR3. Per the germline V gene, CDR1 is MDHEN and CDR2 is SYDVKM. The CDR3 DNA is TGTGCCAGCAGGAGCCTCCGGGACAGTGAAGCTTTCTTT. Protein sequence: CASRSLRDSEAFF. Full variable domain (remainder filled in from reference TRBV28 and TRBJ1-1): DVKVTQSSRYLVKRTGEKVFLECVQDMDHENMFWYRQDPGLGLRLIYFSYDVKMKEKGDIPEGYSVSREKKERFSLILESASTNQTSMYLCASRSLRDSEAFFGQGTRLTVV.

CDR3 sequence reads: CASSLDKYYGYTF. CDR3 DNA sequence: TGTGCCAGCAGCTTAGACAAGTACTATGGCTACACCTTC. The chain uses TRBV5-8 and TRBJ1-2; no clear D. Germline lookup yields CDR1 SGHTS and CDR2 YDEGEE. The CDR3 totals 13 residues. The germline V and J ends were trimmed by 2 bases and 3 bases, with 8 bases remaining between them.

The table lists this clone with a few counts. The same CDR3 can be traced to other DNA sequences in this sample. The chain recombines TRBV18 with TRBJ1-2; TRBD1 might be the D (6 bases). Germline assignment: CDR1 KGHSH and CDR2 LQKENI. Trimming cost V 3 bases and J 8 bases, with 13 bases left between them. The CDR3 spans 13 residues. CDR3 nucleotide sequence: TGTGCCAGCTCACCCCCCACAGGGTACGGCTACACCTTC. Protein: CASSPPTGYGYTF.

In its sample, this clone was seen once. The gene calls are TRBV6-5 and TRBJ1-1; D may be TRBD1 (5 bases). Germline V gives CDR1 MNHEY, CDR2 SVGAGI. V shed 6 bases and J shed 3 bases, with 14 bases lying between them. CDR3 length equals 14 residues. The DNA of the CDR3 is TGTGCCAGCAGAGCGGGGGGGGAATACACTGAAGCTTTCTTT. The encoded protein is CASRAGGEYTEAFF.

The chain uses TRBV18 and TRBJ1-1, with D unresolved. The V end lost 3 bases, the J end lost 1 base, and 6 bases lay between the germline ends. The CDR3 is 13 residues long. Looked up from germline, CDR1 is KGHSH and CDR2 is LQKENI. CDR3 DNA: TGTGCCAGCTCACCTATGAGGAACACTGAAGCTTTCTTT. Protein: CASSPMRNTEAFF.

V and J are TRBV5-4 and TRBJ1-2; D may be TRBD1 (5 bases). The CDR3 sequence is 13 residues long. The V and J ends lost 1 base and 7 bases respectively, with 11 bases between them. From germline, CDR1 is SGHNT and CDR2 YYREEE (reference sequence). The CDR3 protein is CASSLSREGGYTF. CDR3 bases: TGTGCCAGCAGCTTGAGCAGGGAGGGTGGCTACACCTTC. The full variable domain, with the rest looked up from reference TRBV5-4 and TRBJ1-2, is ETGVTQSPTHLIKTRGQQVTLRCSSQSGHNTVSWYQQALGQGPQFIFQYYREEENGRGNFPPRFSGLQFPNYSSELNVNALELDDSALYLCASSLSREGGYTFGSGTRLTVV.

The CDR3 sequence is CASTKPGQGRYGYTF. CDR3 DNA: TGTGCCAGCACCAAACCGGGACAGGGGCGCTATGGCTACACCTTC. The gene calls are TRBV7-9 and TRBJ1-2; 10 bases are a match to TRBD1. Germline V lookup: CDR1 SEHNR, CDR2 FQNEAQ (reference sequence). This CDR3 has 15 residues. V dropped 7 bases and J dropped 4; count of bases not matched to a gene: 9.

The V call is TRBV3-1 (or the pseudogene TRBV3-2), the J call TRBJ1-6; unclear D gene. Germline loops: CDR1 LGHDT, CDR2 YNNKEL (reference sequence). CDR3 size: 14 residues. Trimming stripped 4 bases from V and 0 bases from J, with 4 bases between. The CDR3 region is CASSLVSYNSPLHF. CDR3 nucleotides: TGTGCCAGCAGCCTCGTCTCCTATAATTCACCCCTCCACTTT.

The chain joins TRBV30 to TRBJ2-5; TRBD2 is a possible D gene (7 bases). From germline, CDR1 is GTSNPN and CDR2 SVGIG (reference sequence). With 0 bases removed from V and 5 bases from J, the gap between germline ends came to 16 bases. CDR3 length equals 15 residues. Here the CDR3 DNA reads TGTGCCTGGAGTGTGGGGGGGGCAGTTTTGGAGACCCAGTACTTC. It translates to CAWSVGGAVLETQYF.

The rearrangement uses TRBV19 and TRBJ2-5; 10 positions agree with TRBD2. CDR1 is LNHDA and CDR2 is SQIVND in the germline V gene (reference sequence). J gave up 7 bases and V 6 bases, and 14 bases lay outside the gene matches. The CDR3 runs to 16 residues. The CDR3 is CASSGATSGAPGTQYF. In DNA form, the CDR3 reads TGTGCCAGTAGCGGGGCTACTAGCGGGGCCCCCGGGACCCAGTACTTC.